The 22 T cell receptor beta chains given below trace back to one sample, sequenced in a study of blood T cell repertoires in COVID-19. Clones were read by immunoSEQ multiplex PCR, and TCRdb kept only the in-frame ones, dropping some. The sample lists roughly 220,000 clones, 80% to 85% occurring once. Sequenced material: peripheral blood. These TCRs come from a man aged 25 to 45 with active or convalescent COVID-19.

This sequence joins TRBV4-2 and TRBJ2-2; D is perhaps TRBD1 (5 bases). V lost 5 bases and J 7 bases, leaving 8 bases between the germline ends. This CDR3 is 12 amino acids long. Germline assignment: CDR1 LGHNA and CDR2 YNFKEQ. CDR3 sequence reads: CASSTQGGELFF. CDR3 in DNA: TGTGCCAGCAGCACTCAGGGCGGGGAGCTGTTTTTT.

The chain combines TRBV2 with TRBJ2-4; the D gene is possibly TRBD1 (6 bases). With 6 bases removed from V and 8 bases from J, the gap between germline ends came to 14 bases. Germline V CDR1 and CDR2: SNHLY, FYNNEI. The CDR3 has 13 amino acids. CDR3 nucleotide sequence: TGTGCCAGCAGAGGGGGTAGTTGGGACATTCAGTACTTC. It encodes CASRGGSWDIQYF.

This chain links TRBV5-1 with TRBJ2-7; D not certain. CDR1 is SGHRS and CDR2 is YFSETQ in the germline V gene. V dropped 0 bases and J dropped 0 bases, with 13 bases sitting between them. CDR3 length: 16 amino acids. The CDR3 coding sequence is TGCGCCAGCAGCTTGGCCGTGCAGGCGAGCTCCTACGAGCAGTACTTC. Its translation: CASSLAVQASSYEQYF.

A single count supports this clone. This chain links TRBV5-8 with TRBJ1-4; a possible D gene is TRBD1 (6 bases). Germline V gives CDR1 SGHTS, CDR2 YDEGEE. The germline V and J ends were trimmed by 1 base and 4 bases, with 11 bases remaining between them. This CDR3 contains 15 residues. The CDR3 coding sequence is TGTGCCAGCAGCTTGTGGACAGATTATAATGAAAAACTGTTTTTT. It encodes CASSLWTDYNEKLFF.

In DNA form, the CDR3 reads TGCGCCAGCAGCTCCTACACCGGGACTAGCCGGGGTGAGCAGTTCTTC. Its protein product is CASSSYTGTSRGEQFF. The V gene is TRBV5-1, the J gene TRBJ2-1, with 9 bases matching TRBD2. The J segment lost 9 bases and the V segment lost 3 bases, leaving 13 bases of the junction unmatched. This CDR3 has 16 amino acids. Germline V gene data show CDR1 as SGHRS and CDR2 as YFSETQ.

This clone ranks as medium-sized (0.01 to 0.1%). The J gene is TRBJ2-7, the V gene TRBV10-3; 8 bases line up with TRBD1. Germline V gene data show CDR1 as ENHRY and CDR2 as SYGVKD. The CDR3 spans 14 residues. Trimming at V came to 3 bases and at J to 3 bases, leaving 4 bases not matched to a gene. The DNA for the CDR3 is TGTGCCATCAGTGAACCGGACAGGGTCTACGAGCAGTACTTC. It translates to CAISEPDRVYEQYF.

The chain carries TRBV4-3 and TRBJ2-5; TRBD2 agrees at 11 bases. The junction had 8 bases not matched to a gene; V was cut back by 1 base and J by 4 bases. The CDR3 covers 17 residues. Germline CDR1 reads LGHNA; CDR2 reads YSLEER. CDR3 nucleotides: TGCGCCAGCAGCCAAGGGTCATTAGCGGGGGGGTTAGAGACCCAGTACTTC. It encodes CASSQGSLAGGLETQYF.

A word on this clone: The identical CDR3 is also encoded by other nucleotide sequences in the sample. The V and J genes are TRBV27 and TRBJ2-7; 7 bases are a match to TRBD1. There are 13 residues in the CDR3. The germline CDR1 and CDR2 sequences are MNHEY and SMNVEV (reference sequence). V shed 5 bases, J shed 3 bases, and the junction held 4 bases outside the gene matches. The chain's CDR3 is CASSRQGGYEQYF. As DNA, the CDR3 is TGTGCCAGCAGTCGACAGGGCGGCTACGAGCAGTACTTC.

The chain combines TRBV9 with TRBJ2-1; 13 positions match TRBD2. V dropped 0 bases and J dropped 7; count of bases not matched to a gene: 10. The CDR3 sequence is 18 residues long. The V gene's germline CDR1 is SGDLS and CDR2 YYNGEE. For the CDR3, the DNA is TGTGCCAGCAGCGTAGGGGGACTAGCGGGGAAGGCGGGGAATGAGCAGTTCTTC. This codes for CASSVGGLAGKAGNEQFF.

This clone came up many times. The rearrangement joins TRBV19 to TRBJ2-7, with TRBD2 matching over 8 bases. In germline, CDR1 is LNHDA, CDR2 SQIVND (reference sequence). V was pared by 5 bases and J by 2 bases, with 11 bases of the junction left unmatched. The CDR3 length is 16 residues. CDR3 nucleotides: TGTGCCAGTAGTGGAGGGGTAGCGGGGAGCCCCTACGAGCAGTACTTC. Translated, it gives CASSGGVAGSPYEQYF. Full variable domain (outside the CDR3, taken from reference TRBV19 and TRBJ2-7): DGGITQSPKYLFRKEGQNVTLSCEQNLNHDAMYWYRQDPGQGLRLIYYSQIVNDFQKGDIAEGYSVSREKKESFPLTVTSAQKNPTAFYLCASSGGVAGSPYEQYFGPGTRLTVT.

V and J are TRBV29-1 and TRBJ2-1; 16 positions agree with TRBD2. Germline CDR1 and CDR2: SQVTM and ANQGSEA. Trimming cost V 8 bases and J 1 base; bases outside gene matches: 5. CDR3 length: 16 amino acids. The chain's CDR3 is CSYGTSGRVSYNEQFF. DNA for the CDR3: TGCAGCTACGGGACTAGCGGGAGGGTTTCCTACAATGAGCAGTTCTTC.

This chain links TRBV5-1 with TRBJ2-1, with 9 bases matching TRBD1. From germline, CDR1 is SGHRS and CDR2 YFSETQ. The CDR3 is 15 amino acids. J gave up 7 bases and V 0 bases, and 5 bases lay outside the gene matches. The CDR3 reads CASSLEQGASNEQFF. In DNA form, the CDR3 reads TGCGCCAGCAGCTTGGAACAGGGGGCTAGTAATGAGCAGTTCTTC.

This chain links TRBV3-1 (or the pseudogene TRBV3-2) with TRBJ2-7; TRBD1 agrees at 9 bases. Germline CDR1 LGHDT, CDR2 YNNKEL (reference sequence). Losses at the gene ends were 0 bases for V and 2 bases for J; bases not matched to a gene: 2. This CDR3 is built from 15 residues. In DNA form, the CDR3 reads TGTGCCAGCAGCCAAGAAGGGACAGGGCCCTACGAGCAGTACTTC. It translates to CASSQEGTGPYEQYF.

The chain is built from TRBV28 and TRBJ2-6; D is undetermined. This CDR3 is 13 amino acids long. With 7 bases removed from V and 1 base from J, the gap between germline ends came to 5 bases. The germline CDR1 and CDR2 sequences are MDHEN and SYDVKM. The CDR3 bases are TGTGCCAGCATCCCTTCTGGGGCCAACGTCCTGACTTTC. This translates into CASIPSGANVLTF.

The chain recombines TRBV7-2 with TRBJ2-2; 10 nucleotides align to TRBD2. Germline CDR1 SGHTA, CDR2 FQGNSA. Unmatched junction bases numbered 5, after V lost 6 bases and J lost 4 bases. CDR3 size: 15 residues. The CDR3 DNA sequence: TGTGCCAGCAGGCGGACTAGCGGCCGCACCGGGGAGCTGTTTTTT. Its translation: CASRRTSGRTGELFF. Based on the CDR3 plus reference TRBV7-2 and TRBJ2-2, the full variable domain is GAGVSQSPSNKVTEKGKDVELRCDPISGHTALYWYRQSLGQGLEFLIYFQGNSAPDKSGLPSDRFSAERTGGSVSTLTIQRTQQEDSAVYLCASRRTSGRTGELFFGEGSRLTVL.

The chain links TRBV7-9 to TRBJ2-7; TRBD2 matches at 7 bases. The CDR3 covers 15 residues. Germline trimming cut 0 bases from V and 3 bases from J; bases unmatched to any gene: 5. Germline CDR1 is SEHNR and CDR2 is FQNEAQ (reference sequence). The CDR3 DNA sequence: TGTGCCAGCAGCTTAGCGCCTAGCGGTATCTACGAGCAGTACTTC. This translates into CASSLAPSGIYEQYF.

The chain uses TRBV30 and TRBJ2-1, with 12 bases that match TRBD2. The CDR3 consists of 14 residues. V lost 4 bases to trimming and J lost 4 bases; unmatched junction nucleotides: 2. Germline CDR1 is GTSNPN and CDR2 is SVGIG (reference sequence). This CDR3 is CAWTSGGVYNEQFF. CDR3 DNA sequence: TGTGCCTGGACTAGCGGGGGGGTGTACAATGAGCAGTTCTTC.

The chain combines TRBV6-6 with TRBJ1-5, with TRBD1 matching 8 bases. J lost 5 bases, V lost 6 bases, and 6 bases had no gene match. Germline V lookup: CDR1 MNHNY, CDR2 SVGAGI (reference sequence). The CDR3 consists of 14 residues. For the CDR3, the DNA is TGTGCCAGCAGCCCAGGGGGCGTTCATCAGCCCCAGCATTTT. Its protein product is CASSPGGVHQPQHF.

The gene calls are TRBV9 and TRBJ2-1, with 7 bases aligning to TRBD2. The CDR3 extends over 16 amino acids. The V gene's germline CDR1 is SGDLS and CDR2 YYNGEE. V dropped 0 bases and J dropped 1; count of bases not matched to a gene: 4. This CDR3 is CASSVAGGSSYNEQFF. DNA for the CDR3: TGTGCCAGCAGCGTAGCTGGCGGGAGTTCCTACAATGAGCAGTTCTTC.

The chain joins TRBV30 to TRBJ1-6; tentatively, D is TRBD1 (5 bases). The CDR3 sequence is 15 residues long. The V end lost 3 bases, the J end lost 9 bases, and 18 bases lay between the germline ends. The germline V gene encodes CDR1 GTSNPN and CDR2 SVGIG (reference sequence). In DNA form, the CDR3 reads TGTGCCTGGAGGGGGTCGGGGGGGATTGCTTCACCCCTCCACTTT. Translating gives CAWRGSGGIASPLHF.

As regards this clone: The sample has other DNA sequences that encode this CDR3 too. The rearrangement uses TRBV7-3 and TRBJ2-1; D is unresolved. The CDR3 consists of 14 residues. Germline V gene sequence: CDR1 SGHTA, CDR2 FQGTGA. Trimming took off 2 bases at V and 0 bases at J, with 5 bases between the two ends. Written as DNA, the CDR3 is TGTGCCAGCAGCTTATCCAGCTCCTACAATGAGCAGTTCTTC. Protein: CASSLSSSYNEQFF. Full variable domain (remainder filled in from reference TRBV7-3 and TRBJ2-1): GAGVSQTPSNKVTEKGKYVELRCDPISGHTALYWYRQSLGQGPEFLIYFQGTGAADDSGLPNDRFFAVRPEGSVSTLKIQRTERGDSAVYLCASSLSSSYNEQFFGPGTRLTVL.

This sequence joins TRBV9 and TRBJ2-2, with 11 bases that match TRBD2. After removal of 3 bases from V and 1 base from J, the junction contained 8 bases not matched to a gene. This CDR3 has 18 residues. The germline CDR1 and CDR2 sequences are SGDLS and YYNGEE. The CDR3 DNA reads as TGTGCCAGCAGCGGGACCGGGACTAGCGGAGTGAACACCGGGGAGCTGTTTTTT. Protein sequence: CASSGTGTSGVNTGELFF.